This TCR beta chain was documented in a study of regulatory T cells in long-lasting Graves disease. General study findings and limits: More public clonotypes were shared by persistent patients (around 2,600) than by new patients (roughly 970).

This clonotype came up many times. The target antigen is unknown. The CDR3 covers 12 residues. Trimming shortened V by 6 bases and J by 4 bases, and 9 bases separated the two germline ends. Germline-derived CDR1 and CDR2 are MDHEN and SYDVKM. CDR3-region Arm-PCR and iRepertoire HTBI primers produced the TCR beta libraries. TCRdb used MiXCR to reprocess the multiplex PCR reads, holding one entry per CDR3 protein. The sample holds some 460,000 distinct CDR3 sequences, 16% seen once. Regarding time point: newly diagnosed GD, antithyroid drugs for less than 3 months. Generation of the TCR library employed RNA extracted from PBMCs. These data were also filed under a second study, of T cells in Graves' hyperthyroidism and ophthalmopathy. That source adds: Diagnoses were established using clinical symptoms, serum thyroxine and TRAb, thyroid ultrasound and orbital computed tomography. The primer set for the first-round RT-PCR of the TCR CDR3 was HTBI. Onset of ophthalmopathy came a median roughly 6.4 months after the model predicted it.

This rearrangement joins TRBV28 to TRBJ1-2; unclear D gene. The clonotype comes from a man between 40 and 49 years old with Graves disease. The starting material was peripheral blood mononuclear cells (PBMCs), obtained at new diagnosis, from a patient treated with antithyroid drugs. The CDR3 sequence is CASRTGSYGYTF. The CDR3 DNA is TGTGCCAGCAGGACGGGCAGCTATGGCTACACCTTC.